These T cell receptor beta chains were read from a single sample in a study of cytomegalovirus exposure and HLA in healthy donors. Libraries were prepared by immunoSEQ multiplex PCR; TCRdb keeps only in-frame clonotypes and omits some of them. Here the sample spans more than 150,000 clones, about four fifths being singletons. Sequences were obtained from PBMCs. These receptors were taken from a man aged 50 to 59 in good health and CMV-seronegative. The CDR3 runs from the conserved cysteine through the conserved F or W. The D gene is left open where the match is weak. Clone size is not always given. Where it is, it says once, few, many or a class for expanded clones.

NA	TRBV11-2	15	NA	TRBJ1-2	TGTGCCAGCAGCGCCCCCGGAGGGAGGAACTATGGCTACACCTTC	CASSAPGGRNYGYTF
TRBD1	TRBV7-2	15	few	TRBJ1-2	TGTGCCAGCAGCTCGGGACAGAGTTACGCCTATGGCTACACCTTC	CASSSGQSYAYGYTF
NA	TRBV19	17	NA	TRBJ1-6	TGTGCCAGCCAGCGGAGGGGGGGAGGTTATTATAATTCACCCCTCCACTTT	CASQRRGGGYYNSPLHF
TRBD2	TRBV5-1	15	NA	TRBJ2-1	TGCGCCAGCAGCTTCGGACTAGCGGGACCGAATGAGCAGTTCTTC	CASSFGLAGPNEQFF
TRBD2	TRBV7-9	15	NA	TRBJ2-7	TGTGCCAGCAGCACCGGACTAGCGGGGGCCTACGAGCAGTACTTC	CASSTGLAGAYEQYF
TRBD1	TRBV5-1	16	NA	TRBJ2-2	TGCGCCAGCAGCTTCCAGGGGGCTGTGGTGGACGGGGAGCTGTTTTTT	CASSFQGAVVDGELFF
NA	TRBV7-6	15	NA	TRBJ2-2	TGTGCCAGCAGTCAAAATAGCGGGAACACCGGGGAGCTGTTTTTT	CASSQNSGNTGELFF
NA	TRBV28	13	NA	TRBJ1-2	TGTGCCAGCAGTTTATCCGGGGACTATGGCTACACCTTC	CASSLSGDYGYTF
TRBD1	TRBV19	15	NA	TRBJ2-5	TGTGCCAGTAGTATAACGGGACAGAGACAAGAGACCCAGTACTTC	CASSITGQRQETQYF
TRBD2	TRBV2	18	NA	TRBJ2-2	TGTGCCAGCAGTGAAAGGGGACTAGCGGGGACGAACACCGGGGAGCTGTTTTTT	CASSERGLAGTNTGELFF
TRBD1	TRBV19	15	NA	TRBJ1-5	TGTGCCAGTAGTATAGGACAGGGCGTGGGTCAGCCCCAGCATTTT	CASSIGQGVGQPQHF
NA	TRBV6-5	14	NA	TRBJ1-6	TGTGCCAGCAGTTACTCAGGGGAAGGTTCACCCCTCCACTTT	CASSYSGEGSPLHF
NA	TRBV10-3	15	NA	TRBJ2-3	TGTGCCATCAGTGAGGGGGCGGAGTCTCTGGATACGCAGTATTTT	CAISEGAESLDTQYF
NA	TRBV27	13	NA	TRBJ1-2	TGTGCCAGCAGTTTAGGGGGGACGAGCGGCTACACCTTC	CASSLGGTSGYTF
NA	TRBV6-1	17	NA	TRBJ1-5	TGTGCCAGCAGTGATCGGGTTCGGCAGTATAGCAATCAGCCCCAGCATTTT	CASSDRVRQYSNQPQHF
TRBD2	TRBV7-3	16	NA	TRBJ2-2	TGTGCCAGCAGCTTAATCGGACTAGCGGGAGTTGGGGAGCTGTTTTTT	CASSLIGLAGVGELFF
TRBD1	TRBV19	15	NA	TRBJ1-2	TGTGCCAGTAGTGGGAGAGACAGGGTTCACTATGGCTACACCTTC	CASSGRDRVHYGYTF
NA	TRBV5-6	13	NA	TRBJ2-7	TGTGCCAGCAGCTCGGGGGTAGGATACGAGCAGTACTTC	CASSSGVGYEQYF
NA	TRBV11-2	14	NA	TRBJ1-1	TGTGCCAGCAGCTTAGAGGGAGGCGGCACTGAAGCTTTCTTT	CASSLEGGGTEAFF
NA	TRBV7-9	15	NA	TRBJ1-1	TGTGCCAGCAGACCGAAACACAGGGTCGGCACTGAAGCTTTCTTT	CASRPKHRVGTEAFF
TRBD1	TRBV6-1	15	NA	TRBJ1-5	TGTGCCAGCAGTGAGGGACAGGGTATCAATCAGCCCCAGCATTTT	CASSEGQGINQPQHF
NA	TRBV6-5	15	NA	TRBJ2-5	TGTGCCAGCAGTTACTCCTACAGGGAGAAGGAGACCCAGTACTTC	CASSYSYREKETQYF
NA	TRBV7-8	15	once	TRBJ1-5	TGTGCCAGCAGTGAAAGCCGGACAGCCAATCAGCCCCAGCATTTT	CASSESRTANQPQHF
NA	TRBV10-3	13	NA	TRBJ1-4	TGTGCCATCAGTGAGTCGACAGATGAAAAACTGTTTTTT	CAISESTDEKLFF
NA	TRBV7-2	14	NA	TRBJ2-7	TGTGCCAGTCGCCAAGATTTGAGGACCTACGAGCAGTACTTC	CASRQDLRTYEQYF
NA	TRBV29-1	14	few	TRBJ1-1	TGCAGCGTTTATCCTCAGCAGGAGAACACTGAAGCTTTCTTT	CSVYPQQENTEAFF
NA	TRBV7-2	13	NA	TRBJ1-1	TGTGCCAGCAGCCCCCCTTTGAGTGCTGAAGCTTTCTTT	CASSPPLSAEAFF
TRBD1	TRBV7-9	14	few	TRBJ1-2	TGTTCCAGCAGCCTGGGACAGGGCTTCTATGGCTACACCTTC	CSSSLGQGFYGYTF
NA	TRBV4-3	17	NA	TRBJ2-1	TGCGCCAGCAGCCAAGATCACGAAGATAGCCGATACAATGAGCAGTTCTTC	CASSQDHEDSRYNEQFF
NA	TRBV11-3	12	NA	TRBJ1-5	TGTGCCAGCAGCGAGATGCAGGAACCCCAGCATTTT	CASSEMQEPQHF
TRBD1	TRBV29-1	13	NA	TRBJ1-2	TGCAGCGTTATTCCAGGGGGTTCCTATGGCTACACCTTC	CSVIPGGSYGYTF
TRBD2	TRBV4-3	17	once	TRBJ2-1	TGCGCCAGCAGCCAAGATTGGCTAGCGGGAGGGCCGAATGAGCAGTTCTTC	CASSQDWLAGGPNEQFF
NA	TRBV6-1	17	once	TRBJ2-3	TGTGCCAGCAGTGAATTGGTCAGTGGAGCTAGCACAGATACGCAGTATTTT	CASSELVSGASTDTQYF
TRBD2	TRBV27	16	NA	TRBJ2-7	TGTGCCAGCAGTCCCTATAGCGGGGGAGCCTCCTACGAGCAGTACTTC	CASSPYSGGASYEQYF
TRBD1	TRBV7-9	13	few	TRBJ1-1	TGTGCCAGCAGCTTGACAGGGGCCAGTGAAGCTTTCTTT	CASSLTGASEAFF
NA	TRBV7-2	13	NA	TRBJ2-7	TGTGCCAGCAGCTCCGCGGGACTTAACGAGCAGTACTTC	CASSSAGLNEQYF
TRBD2	TRBV28	19	NA	TRBJ2-7	TGTGCCAGCAGTTTCCACTCTCCAAATCTAGCGGGAGTTTCCCACGAGCAGTACTTC	CASSFHSPNLAGVSHEQYF
TRBD1	TRBV2	14	NA	TRBJ1-6	TGTGCCAGCAGATCGACAGGGACGGAATCACCCCTCCACTTT	CASRSTGTESPLHF
TRBD2	TRBV29-1	13	NA	TRBJ2-3	TGCAGCGCGTCGACTAGCGGGGGGGATACGCAGTATTTT	CSASTSGGDTQYF
NA	TRBV9	12	NA	TRBJ2-1	TGTGCCAGCAGCGTGATAGTGGGCGAGCAGTTCTTC	CASSVIVGEQFF
NA	TRBV28	12	few	TRBJ1-4	TGTGCCAGCAGTGGAGGAAATGAAAAACTGTTTTTT	CASSGGNEKLFF
TRBD1	TRBV9	17	NA	TRBJ1-2	TGTGCCAGCAGCCCGGGAGGGACAGGGGGGCCTAACTATGGCTACACCTTC	CASSPGGTGGPNYGYTF
NA	TRBV28	13	NA	TRBJ2-5	TGTGCCAGCAGGTCGACAGGTCAAGAGACCCAGTACTTC	CASRSTGQETQYF
NA	TRBV5-1	15	NA	TRBJ2-5	TGCGGCAGCAGCTTGCTAGACTCCCCCGCGCGAACCCAGTACTTC	CGSSLLDSPARTQYF
NA	TRBV19	13	NA	TRBJ2-3	TGTGCCAGTAGTCACAGGTCCCCAGATACGCAGTATTTT	CASSHRSPDTQYF
TRBD1	TRBV4-3	17	few	TRBJ1-4	TGCGCCAGCAGCCAATCCAAAACAGGGGATGCTAATGAAAAACTGTTTTTT	CASSQSKTGDANEKLFF
NA	TRBV7-9	15	NA	TRBJ2-7	TGTGCCAGCAGCTTAGAGGGGAAGGGTACCTACGAGCAGTACTTC	CASSLEGKGTYEQYF
NA	TRBV28	13	NA	TRBJ2-5	TGTGCCAGCCAATCCGGGATACCAGGGACCCAGTACTTC	CASQSGIPGTQYF
NA	TRBV28	14	NA	TRBJ2-7	TGTGCCAGCAGTTTAGGGACAACTCCCTACGAGCAGTACTTC	CASSLGTTPYEQYF
NA	TRBV5-1	15	NA	TRBJ2-7	TGCGCCAGCGGAGACCCCGGCGGGCCCTCCTACGAGCAGTACTTC	CASGDPGGPSYEQYF
NA	TRBV5-1	19	NA	TRBJ2-7	TGCGCCAGCAGCTTGTGGCCTCGTCGGGACGGCAGGGGTGGCTTGGAGCAGTACTTC	CASSLWPRRDGRGGLEQYF
TRBD1	TRBV25-1	15	once	TRBJ2-7	TGTGCCAGCAGTGACCGGACAGGGGGCTTCTACGAGCAGTACTTC	CASSDRTGGFYEQYF
TRBD2	TRBV5-1	16	NA	TRBJ2-3	TGCGCCAGCAGCCCAGGACTAGCGGGGGGACGAAATACGCAGTATTTT	CASSPGLAGGRNTQYF
NA	TRBV18	15	NA	TRBJ2-7	TGTGCCAGCTCACCTGACAGCGGGTCGTTCTACGAGCAGTACTTC	CASSPDSGSFYEQYF
NA	TRBV4-3	17	NA	TRBJ2-1	TGCGCCAGCAGCCAAGATCTCGGGGTAAGCTCCTACAATGAGCAGTTCTTC	CASSQDLGVSSYNEQFF
NA	TRBV5-4	13	NA	TRBJ2-7	TGTGCCAGCAGTTACGACAGGCGAGGCGAGCAGTACTTC	CASSYDRRGEQYF
TRBD1	TRBV10-2	15	NA	TRBJ2-5	TGCGCCAGCAGTGTCGACAGGGGGCGGTGGGAGACCCAGTACTTC	CASSVDRGRWETQYF
NA	TRBV28	11	few	TRBJ2-5	TGTGCCAGCAGTCCCCGCGTGACCCAGTACTTC	CASSPRVTQYF
NA	TRBV5-1	14	few	TRBJ2-1	TGCGCCAGCAGCTTGAGAGGGGGAGGGGGTGAGCAGTTCTTC	CASSLRGGGGEQFF
NA	TRBV7-2	19	once	TRBJ2-6	TGTGCCAGCAGCGTCAAGGTCTGGGCCGCCCTCGCAGGGGCCAACGTCCTGACTTTC	CASSVKVWAALAGANVLTF